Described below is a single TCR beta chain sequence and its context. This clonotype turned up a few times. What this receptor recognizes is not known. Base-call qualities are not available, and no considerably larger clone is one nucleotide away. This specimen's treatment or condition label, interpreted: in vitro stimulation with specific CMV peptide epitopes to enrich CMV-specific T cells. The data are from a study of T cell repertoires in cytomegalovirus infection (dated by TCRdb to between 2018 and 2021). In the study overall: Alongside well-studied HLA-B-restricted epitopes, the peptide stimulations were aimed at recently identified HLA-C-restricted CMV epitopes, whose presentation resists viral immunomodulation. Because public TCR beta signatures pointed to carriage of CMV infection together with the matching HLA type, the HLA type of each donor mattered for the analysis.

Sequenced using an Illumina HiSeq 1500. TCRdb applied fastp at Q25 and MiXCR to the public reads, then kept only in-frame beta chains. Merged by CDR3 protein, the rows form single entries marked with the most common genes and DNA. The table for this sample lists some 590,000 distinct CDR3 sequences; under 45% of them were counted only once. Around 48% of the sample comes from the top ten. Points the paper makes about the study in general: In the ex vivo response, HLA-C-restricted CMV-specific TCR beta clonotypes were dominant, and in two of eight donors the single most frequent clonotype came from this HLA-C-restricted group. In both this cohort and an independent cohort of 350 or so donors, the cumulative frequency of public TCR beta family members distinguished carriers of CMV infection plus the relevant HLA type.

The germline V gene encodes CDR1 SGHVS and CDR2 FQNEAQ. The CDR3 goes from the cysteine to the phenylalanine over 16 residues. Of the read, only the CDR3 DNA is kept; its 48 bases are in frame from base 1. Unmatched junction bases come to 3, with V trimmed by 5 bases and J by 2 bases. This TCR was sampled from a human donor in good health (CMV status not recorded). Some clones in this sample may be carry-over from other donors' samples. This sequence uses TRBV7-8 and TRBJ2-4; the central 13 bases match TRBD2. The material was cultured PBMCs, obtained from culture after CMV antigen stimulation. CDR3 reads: CASSLGLAGSKNIQYF. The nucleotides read TGTGCCAGCAGCCTGGGACTAGCGGGGTCCAAAAACATTCAGTACTTC.